Included here is one T cell receptor beta chain sequence, with context. The target of this receptor is not known. Base qualities are not at hand, and no much larger clone is one base apart. Libraries came from the immunoSEQ multiplex PCR assay. TCRdb re-hosts the immuneACCESS table, in-frame sequences only. Its copies lack some clones; in the studies checked, an unresolved V gene accounts for under half of them, and the cause for the rest is not known. The table for this sample lists about 58,000 clones; around 87% of them were counted only once. The top ten clones comprise roughly 13% of the sample. The germline V gene encodes CDR1 MDHEN and CDR2 SYDVKM. Germline trimming amounts to 4 bases on V and 3 bases on J, with 6 as the count of junction bases outside the gene matches. The CDR3 runs 16 residues from the cysteine to the phenylalanine. Only the CDR3 part of the read is kept: 48 bases, read in frame from the first base.

The data are from a study of control samples from healthy donors and cancer patients (dated by TCRdb to 2020 to 2021). The sample consisted of PBMCs. The sequence links TRBV28 to TRBJ1-4; 9 central nucleotides agree with TRBD1. The sequence derives from a woman in her sixties with lung cancer. Here is the DNA: TGTGCCAGCAGTTCCGTAGACAGGGGGTCTAATGAAAAACTGTTTTTT. Protein translation: CASSSVDRGSNEKLFF.